These 32 T cell receptor beta chains came from one sample sequenced in a study of beta chain features in type 1 diabetes. Expressed TCRB transcripts were sequenced because the isolated RNA had all been reverse transcribed beforehand. Libraries were prepared by immunoSEQ multiplex PCR; TCRdb keeps only in-frame clonotypes and omits some of them. This sample has 350,000 to 400,000 clones, with 10% to 15% found just once. Antigen specificity for these receptors is unknown. Study-wide results and limits: Shortening of TCRB CDR3s, moderate but significant, appeared in all four CD4+ subsets of Type 1 diabetes patients.

Sample: naive CD4+ T cells from blood. These receptors all stem from a woman under 30 with type 1 diabetes.

V is TRBV19 and J is TRBJ2-7, with unresolved D. Trimming cost V 1 base and J 3 bases, with 4 bases left between them. Germline CDR1 is LNHDA and CDR2 is SQIVND (reference sequence). This CDR3 is built from 12 residues. CDR3 sequence (DNA): TGTGCCAGTAGTATAGTCGGCTACGAGCAGTACTTC. It encodes CASSIVGYEQYF.

This clone was seen only a few times. V usage is TRBV5-4 and J usage is TRBJ1-5; D is possibly TRBD1 (5 bases). The CDR3 has 14 residues. Trimming left V 1 base short and J 5 bases short, with 10 bases between. Per germline, CDR1 SGHNT and CDR2 YYREEE (reference sequence). The CDR3 DNA is TGTGCCAGCAGCTTGCGGGGGGAACATCAGCCCCAGCATTTT. Translating gives CASSLRGEHQPQHF.

This clone has just a few counts. The CDR3 loop is CASSQQGYEQYF. The DNA of the CDR3 is TGTGCCAGCAGCCAACAGGGGTACGAGCAGTACTTC. The V call is TRBV5-6, the J call TRBJ2-7, with 7 bases aligning to TRBD1. The CDR3 is 12 residues long. After removal of 4 bases from V and 4 bases from J, the junction contained 2 bases not matched to a gene. Germline loops: CDR1 SGHDT, CDR2 YYEEEE.

This clone was detected only a few times. The rearrangement uses TRBV7-2 and TRBJ2-7, with 9 bases identical to TRBD1. Unmatched junction bases numbered 12, after V lost 6 bases and J lost 6 bases. The CDR3 extends over 15 amino acids. Germline V gene data show CDR1 as SGHTA and CDR2 as FQGNSA. Written as DNA, the CDR3 is TGTGCCAGCAGTGGTACGTGGGACAGGGTTGCCGAGCAGTACTTC. Translating it yields CASSGTWDRVAEQYF.

This clone showed up just a few times. The J gene is TRBJ2-7, the V gene TRBV7-9; the D gene is possibly TRBD2 (5 bases). CDR3 length equals 14 residues. Trimming stripped 1 base from V and 5 bases from J, with 12 bases between. Germline V gene sequence: CDR1 SEHNR, CDR2 FQNEAQ (reference sequence). The CDR3 sequence is CASSLVEGVDEQYF. The CDR3 region has the DNA TGTGCCAGCAGCTTAGTTGAGGGAGTCGACGAGCAGTACTTC.

This chain links TRBV11-2 with TRBJ1-1; 8 nucleotides match TRBD1. Germline assignment: CDR1 SGHAT and CDR2 FQNNGV. Trimming cost V 5 bases and J 3 bases; bases outside gene matches: 8. The CDR3 length is 15 residues. CDR3 in DNA: TGTGCCAGCAGCCCCCGACAGGGGATGGACACTGAAGCTTTCTTT. Translation: CASSPRQGMDTEAFF.

V and J are TRBV9 and TRBJ2-7, with a possible D match to TRBD2 (5 bases). V lost 4 bases to trimming and J lost 7 bases, with 15 bases between them. This CDR3 contains 13 residues. CDR1 is SGDLS and CDR2 is YYNGEE in the germline V gene. DNA for the CDR3: TGTGCCAGCAGCCCGGACTCATCGGGGGAGCAGTACTTC. It is translated as CASSPDSSGEQYF.

There are a few counts of this clone. This sequence joins TRBV23-1 and TRBJ1-2; D is uncertain. TRBV23-1 belongs to the ORF category, with a function that is uncertain. This CDR3 spans 20 amino acids. V shed 0 bases and J shed 2 bases, with 25 bases lying between them. CDR3 coding DNA: TGCGCCAGCAGTCAATCTCCCAAGGAGAATAGAGACGGCCTCAACTATGGCTACACCTTC. Translated, it gives CASSQSPKENRDGLNYGYTF.

This clone was counted between two and nine times. V is TRBV2 and J is TRBJ2-7, with D perhaps matching TRBD2 (6 bases). This CDR3 has 14 residues. The germline V and J ends were trimmed by 2 bases and 5 bases, with 13 bases remaining between them. In germline, CDR1 is SNHLY, CDR2 FYNNEI. The CDR3 sequence is CASSEWGVMDEQYF. For the CDR3, the DNA is TGTGCCAGCAGTGAATGGGGGGTCATGGACGAGCAGTACTTC.

This clone was detected a few times. CDR3 region: CASSPPGLAGSLAKNIQYF. DNA for the CDR3: TGTGCCAGCTCACCACCCGGACTAGCGGGGAGCCTAGCCAAAAACATTCAGTACTTC. The chain uses TRBV18 and TRBJ2-4; 12 bases agree with TRBD2. V trimming: 0 bases; J trimming: 0 bases; junction bases outside the gene matches: 6. CDR3 length: 19 residues. Germline V gives CDR1 KGHSH, CDR2 LQKENI.

This chain joins TRBV4-2 and TRBJ2-2; 7 bases are shared with TRBD2. V gave up 2 bases and J gave up 6 bases; unmatched junction bases: 9. The CDR3 totals 16 residues. From germline, CDR1 is LGHNA and CDR2 YNFKEQ. DNA of the CDR3: TGTGCCAGCAGCCAACTTGCCGGACTAGTGGCCGGGGAGCTGTTTTTT. This translates into CASSQLAGLVAGELFF.

The rearrangement links TRBV18 to TRBJ2-7; the match to TRBD2 covers 9 bases. V gave up 2 bases and J gave up 5 bases; unmatched junction bases: 4. CDR1 and CDR2 from the germline V gene are KGHSH and LQKENI. The CDR3 has 14 residues. CDR3 loop: CASSPAGGGHEQYF. In DNA form, the CDR3 reads TGTGCCAGCTCACCAGCGGGGGGGGGCCACGAGCAGTACTTC.

The V gene is TRBV29-1, the J gene TRBJ1-1; D remains ambiguous. Germline V gene lookup returns CDR1 SQVTM and CDR2 ANQGSEA. The CDR3 runs to 12 residues. CDR3 protein: CTTGSADTEAFF. The CDR3 bases are TGCACCACCGGGTCCGCGGACACTGAAGCTTTCTTT.

This sequence joins TRBV5-4 and TRBJ2-2; D is ambiguous. Between the trimmed V and J ends, which lost 0 bases and 1 base, there was a span of 4 bases. The CDR3 sequence is 14 residues long. In germline, CDR1 is SGHNT, CDR2 YYREEE (reference sequence). The CDR3 DNA reads TGTGCCAGCAGCTTGGGCAGGAACACCGGGGAGCTGTTTTTT. It encodes CASSLGRNTGELFF.

This clone was seen a handful of times. The CDR3 bases are TGTGCCAGTAGTATGGGAGGTCAATTTAAGTACAATGAGCAGTTCTTC. It translates to CASSMGGQFKYNEQFF. The chain has TRBV19 and TRBJ2-1; the D gene is possibly TRBD2 (6 bases). This CDR3 has 16 residues. Between the trimmed V and J ends, which lost 3 bases and 4 bases, there was a span of 16 bases. The V gene's germline CDR1 is LNHDA and CDR2 SQIVND (reference sequence).

This chain connects TRBV29-1 to TRBJ1-2, with D tentatively TRBD1 (5 bases). The CDR3 spans 13 residues. The V end was cut by 3 bases, the J end by 7 bases, with 15 bases between. The V gene's germline CDR1 is SQVTM and CDR2 ANQGSEA. The CDR3 coding sequence is TGCAGCGTTGATTATCTGGGGGAGGCTGGCTACACCTTC. Translating gives CSVDYLGEAGYTF.

The chain couples TRBV7-2 to TRBJ2-3; 7 bases fit TRBD2. Germline V CDR1 and CDR2: SGHTA, FQGNSA. CDR3 length: 16 amino acids. V lost 0 bases, J lost 2 bases, and 5 bases stayed unmatched. Written as DNA, the CDR3 is TGTGCCAGCAGCTTAGCGGGAGGGCCGTACACAGATACGCAGTATTTT. It is translated as CASSLAGGPYTDTQYF.

The chain has TRBV5-6 and TRBJ1-2, with D maybe TRBD1 (5 bases). CDR1 is SGHDT and CDR2 is YYEEEE in the germline V gene. The CDR3 sequence is 14 residues long. Deletions cut 9 bases from V and 8 bases from J, with 23 bases between. The CDR3 region is CATRPGLQLDGYTF. DNA for the CDR3: TGTGCCACGCGCCCGGGACTCCAACTCGACGGCTACACCTTC.

This clone was picked up a small number of times. The J gene is TRBJ2-7, the V gene TRBV11-3, with TRBD1 matching 10 bases. CDR3 length: 16 amino acids. The V segment lost 3 bases and the J segment 4 bases; nucleotides outside the gene matches: 9. Germline values: CDR1 SGHNT, CDR2 YENEEA. The CDR3 loop reads CASSLSSGTGVYEQYF. The CDR3, as DNA: TGTGCCAGCAGCTTGAGTTCGGGGACAGGGGTTTACGAGCAGTACTTC.

This sequence joins TRBV10-3 and TRBJ1-1; perhaps TRBD1 as D (5 bases). The length of the CDR3 is 13 residues. CDR1 and CDR2 (germline): ENHRY, SYGVKD. Trimming removed 8 bases from V and 0 bases from J, with 10 bases in between. The CDR3 DNA sequence: TGTGCCATCGAAGACAGCTTGAACACTGAAGCTTTCTTT. Its protein product is CAIEDSLNTEAFF.

This clone has only a few counts. The chain employs TRBV7-9 and TRBJ1-5, with a weak D call TRBD1 (5 bases). From germline, CDR1 is SEHNR and CDR2 FQNEAQ (reference sequence). CDR3 length equals 16 residues. V was pared by 5 bases and J by 3 bases, with 17 bases between. The CDR3 region has the DNA TGTGCCAGCAGCCCACCTCATACAGGCAACAATCAGCCCCAGCATTTT. It translates to CASSPPHTGNNQPQHF.

This clone was observed a few times. The V call is TRBV7-3, the J call TRBJ1-1; D call uncertain. The CDR3 runs 14 residues. Trimming stripped 3 bases from V and 0 bases from J, with 8 bases between. Germline V lookup: CDR1 SGHTA, CDR2 FQGTGA. The CDR3 loop is CASSLSAVNTEAFF. CDR3 bases: TGTGCCAGCAGCTTGTCGGCGGTGAACACTGAAGCTTTCTTT.

This clone was seen more than once but under ten times. V and J are TRBV4-3 and TRBJ2-3; D is unclear. The CDR3 is 12 amino acids. Germline loops: CDR1 LGHNA, CDR2 YSLEER. Trimming took off 2 bases at V and 4 bases at J, with 4 bases between the two ends. CDR3 protein: CASSQLADTQYF. CDR3 nucleotide sequence: TGCGCCAGCAGCCAACTTGCAGATACGCAGTATTTT.

The chain combines TRBV6-5 with TRBJ1-5, with 7 nucleotides matching TRBD1. The V gene end was trimmed by 5 bases and the J gene end by 7 bases; junction bases not matched to a gene: 5. CDR1 is MNHEY, CDR2 SVGAGI, per germline. This CDR3 contains 13 residues. CDR3 in DNA: TGTGCCAGCAGTGCCACAGGGGCGCAGCCCCAGCATTTT. It translates to CASSATGAQPQHF.

This clone was seen a few times. The chain carries TRBV9 and TRBJ2-3, with unresolved D. The CDR3 totals 13 residues. V shed 0 bases and J shed 0 bases, with 2 bases lying between them. In germline, CDR1 is SGDLS, CDR2 YYNGEE. This chain's CDR3 is CASSVASTDTQYF. The CDR3 bases are TGTGCCAGCAGCGTAGCGAGCACAGATACGCAGTATTTT.

The chain links TRBV29-1 to TRBJ2-7; 10 bases agree with TRBD2. The CDR3 is made up of 16 amino acids. Germline V CDR1 and CDR2: SQVTM, ANQGSEA. V was pared by 4 bases and J by 1 base, with 10 bases of the junction left unmatched. CDR3 region: CSVGGTASGSSYEQYF. The CDR3 region has the DNA TGCAGCGTTGGAGGAACGGCTAGCGGGAGTTCCTACGAGCAGTACTTC.

There are a few counts of this clone. The rearrangement uses TRBV7-3 and TRBJ2-2, with 9 nucleotides matching TRBD1. The CDR3 extends over 15 amino acids. The germline V gene encodes CDR1 SGHTA and CDR2 FQGTGA. V gave up 4 bases and J gave up 6 bases; unmatched junction bases: 6. CDR3 region: CASSSTGGPAGELFF. In DNA, the CDR3 is TGTGCCAGCAGCTCCACAGGGGGCCCGGCCGGGGAGCTGTTTTTT. The variable domain in full, completed from reference TRBV7-3 and TRBJ2-2, reads GAGVSQTPSNKVTEKGKYVELRCDPISGHTALYWYRQSLGQGPEFLIYFQGTGAADDSGLPNDRFFAVRPEGSVSTLKIQRTERGDSAVYLCASSSTGGPAGELFFGEGSRLTVL.

The chain recombines TRBV7-2 with TRBJ2-5; D perhaps matches TRBD1 (5 bases). Germline V gives CDR1 SGHTA, CDR2 FQGNSA. With 5 bases removed from V and 8 bases from J, the gap between germline ends came to 9 bases. CDR3 length: 11 residues. The CDR3 sequence is CASSGAATQYF. The DNA of the CDR3 is TGTGCCAGCAGCGGGGCGGCAACCCAGTACTTC.

The chain combines TRBV6-5 with TRBJ2-1; 7 nucleotides match TRBD1. V trimming: 7 bases; J trimming: 2 bases; junction bases outside the gene matches: 5. This CDR3 has 14 amino acids. From germline, CDR1 is MNHEY and CDR2 SVGAGI. Here the CDR3 reads CASTGDSTYNEQFF. For the CDR3, the DNA is TGTGCCAGCACTGGGGACAGCACCTACAATGAGCAGTTCTTC.

This clone was observed a handful of times. The chain carries TRBV7-2 and TRBJ2-3, with a weak D call TRBD2 (6 bases). With 10 bases removed from V and 1 base from J, the gap between germline ends came to 15 bases. Germline V lookup: CDR1 SGHTA, CDR2 FQGNSA. This CDR3 has 14 amino acids. In DNA, the CDR3 is TGTGCCACCCCCCGGGGGAGAGGCACAGATACGCAGTATTTT. Amino acids: CATPRGRGTDTQYF.

The genes are TRBV7-9 and TRBJ2-3; the match to TRBD2 covers 11 bases. The CDR3 runs to 16 residues. V was clipped by 0 bases and J by 4 bases; unmatched bases: 3. The V gene's germline CDR1 is SEHNR and CDR2 FQNEAQ (reference sequence). CDR3 nucleotide sequence: TGTGCCAGCAGCTTAGCGGCTAGCGGGAGGTCAGATACGCAGTATTTT. As protein: CASSLAASGRSDTQYF.

This clone was observed a handful of times. The chain uses TRBV4-3 and TRBJ2-2; 7 bases match TRBD2. The junction had 0 bases not matched to a gene; V was cut back by 2 bases and J by 0 bases. Germline values: CDR1 LGHNA, CDR2 YSLEER. The CDR3 loop spans 15 amino acids. The CDR3 region is CASSQSGANTGELFF. The CDR3 nucleotides read TGCGCCAGCAGCCAAAGCGGGGCGAACACCGGGGAGCTGTTTTTT.